This is a list of T cell receptor beta chains from one sample in a study of T cell responses to AZD1222 COVID-19 vaccine. Profiled with immunoSEQ multiplex PCR; TCRdb holds only in-frame clones, not every one. The sample includes over 95,000 clones, about 90% of them seen just once. The specimen comprised peripheral blood, sampled 28 days after the second AZD1222 dose. Receptors were obtained from an adult who received the AZD1222 COVID-19 vaccine. The CDR3 runs from the conserved cysteine through the conserved F or W. The order of the fields is J gene, V gene, clone size, D gene, CDR3 protein, CDR3 DNA. The D gene is left open where the match is weak. Some rows mark clone size as missing; the rest say once, few, many or name a class of expanded clone.

j_gene: TRBJ2-7; v_gene: TRBV10-3; abundance: -; d_gene: TRBD1; CDR3aa: CAITPGQGYEQYF; CDR3nt: TGTGCCATCACTCCGGGACAGGGCTACGAGCAGTACTTC
j_gene: TRBJ2-1; v_gene: TRBV10-3; abundance: once; d_gene: TRBD1; CDR3aa: CAIRGQGGNEQFF; CDR3nt: TGTGCCATCAGGGGACAGGGAGGGAATGAGCAGTTCTTC
j_gene: TRBJ1-4; v_gene: TRBV15; abundance: -; d_gene: -; CDR3aa: CATSREADNEKLFF; CDR3nt: TGTGCCACCAGCAGAGAAGCAGATAATGAAAAACTGTTTTTT
j_gene: TRBJ1-4; v_gene: TRBV18; abundance: -; d_gene: TRBD1; CDR3aa: CASSPPGTGGSNEKLFF; CDR3nt: TGTGCCAGCTCACCTCCCGGGACAGGGGGTTCTAATGAAAAACTGTTTTTT
j_gene: TRBJ1-1; v_gene: TRBV15; abundance: -; d_gene: TRBD1; CDR3aa: CATSRGTGGATEAFF; CDR3nt: TGTGCCACCAGCAGGGGAACAGGGGGCGCGACTGAAGCTTTCTTT
j_gene: TRBJ2-1; v_gene: TRBV29-1; abundance: -; d_gene: TRBD2; CDR3aa: CSVENLTSGRGNEQFF; CDR3nt: TGCAGCGTTGAGAACCTAACTAGCGGGAGAGGCAATGAGCAGTTCTTC
j_gene: TRBJ1-4; v_gene: TRBV6-5; abundance: -; d_gene: -; CDR3aa: CASSSAGLNEKLFF; CDR3nt: TGTGCCAGCAGCTCCGCCGGACTTAATGAAAAACTGTTTTTT
j_gene: TRBJ1-5; v_gene: TRBV2; abundance: -; d_gene: TRBD1; CDR3aa: CASSGGAGQVINQPQHF; CDR3nt: TGTGCCAGCAGTGGAGGGGCGGGACAGGTTATCAATCAGCCCCAGCATTTT
j_gene: TRBJ1-3; v_gene: TRBV7-2; abundance: once; d_gene: -; CDR3aa: CASSLSALGNTIYF; CDR3nt: TGTGCCAGCAGCTTATCGGCGCTTGGAAACACCATATATTTT
j_gene: TRBJ1-1; v_gene: TRBV9; abundance: -; d_gene: -; CDR3aa: CASESAMNTEAFF; CDR3nt: TGTGCCAGCGAAAGCGCCATGAACACTGAAGCTTTCTTT
j_gene: TRBJ2-5; v_gene: TRBV7-3; abundance: once; d_gene: TRBD2; CDR3aa: CASSRGGQETQYF; CDR3nt: TGTGCCAGCAGCCGGGGGGGCCAAGAGACCCAGTACTTC
j_gene: TRBJ1-1; v_gene: TRBV18; abundance: -; d_gene: TRBD1; CDR3aa: CATKQGFDTEAFF; CDR3nt: TGTGCCACCAAACAGGGGTTCGACACTGAAGCTTTCTTT
j_gene: TRBJ1-2; v_gene: TRBV2; abundance: once; d_gene: -; CDR3aa: CASSVAAYGYTF; CDR3nt: TGTGCCAGCAGCGTGGCGGCCTATGGCTACACCTTC
j_gene: TRBJ1-2; v_gene: TRBV6-5; abundance: -; d_gene: -; CDR3aa: CASSYRDYGYTF; CDR3nt: TGTGCCAGCAGTTACCGGGACTATGGCTACACCTTC
j_gene: TRBJ2-3; v_gene: TRBV5-5; abundance: -; d_gene: TRBD1; CDR3aa: CASSLEPGQGSTDTQYF; CDR3nt: TGTGCCAGCAGCTTGGAGCCGGGACAGGGGAGCACAGATACGCAGTATTTT
j_gene: TRBJ2-4; v_gene: TRBV3-1/TRBV3-2; abundance: -; d_gene: -; CDR3aa: CASSQDRDTTKNIQYF; CDR3nt: TGTGCCAGCAGCCAAGATAGGGACACCACCAAAAACATTCAGTACTTC
j_gene: TRBJ1-2; v_gene: TRBV5-4; abundance: -; d_gene: TRBD1; CDR3aa: CASSLEGLQGAYGYTF; CDR3nt: TGTGCCAGCAGCTTGGAAGGCTTGCAGGGGGCCTATGGCTACACCTTC
j_gene: TRBJ1-5; v_gene: TRBV5-5; abundance: once; d_gene: -; CDR3aa: CASSLGAASNQPQHF; CDR3nt: TGTGCCAGCAGCTTGGGGGCAGCAAGCAATCAGCCCCAGCATTTT
j_gene: TRBJ1-4; v_gene: TRBV19; abundance: -; d_gene: -; CDR3aa: CARPRHAPRDEGKLFF; CDR3nt: TGTGCCCGGCCTCGGCATGCGCCTCGGGATGAGGGAAAACTGTTTTTT
j_gene: TRBJ2-5; v_gene: TRBV5-1; abundance: once; d_gene: -; CDR3aa: CASSLTSQETQYF; CDR3nt: TGCGCCAGCAGCTTAACATCCCAAGAGACCCAGTACTTC
j_gene: TRBJ1-1; v_gene: TRBV10-1; abundance: medium-sized; d_gene: TRBD1; CDR3aa: CASSRDRVTEAFF; CDR3nt: TGCGCCAGCAGTCGGGACAGGGTCACTGAAGCTTTCTTT
j_gene: TRBJ2-2; v_gene: TRBV10-1; abundance: -; d_gene: -; CDR3aa: CASSESGRGGLFF; CDR3nt: TGCGCCAGCAGTGAGTCTGGCCGGGGTGGGCTGTTTTTT
j_gene: TRBJ1-4; v_gene: TRBV27; abundance: -; d_gene: -; CDR3aa: CASSFLPGTSVPEKLFF; CDR3nt: TGTGCCAGCAGTTTTTTGCCCGGAACGTCGGTGCCTGAAAAACTGTTTTTT
j_gene: TRBJ1-2; v_gene: TRBV7-9; abundance: once; d_gene: TRBD1; CDR3aa: CASSRGDSDNYGYTF; CDR3nt: TGTGCCAGCAGCAGGGGGGACAGCGATAACTATGGCTACACCTTC
j_gene: TRBJ1-1; v_gene: TRBV6-1; abundance: -; d_gene: -; CDR3aa: CASSDVEDTEAFF; CDR3nt: TGTGCCAGCAGTGACGTGGAAGACACTGAAGCTTTCTTT
j_gene: TRBJ1-2; v_gene: TRBV6-5; abundance: -; d_gene: TRBD1; CDR3aa: CASRPGTGRGYTF; CDR3nt: TGTGCCAGCAGACCCGGGACAGGGCGAGGCTACACCTTC
j_gene: TRBJ1-4; v_gene: TRBV5-1; abundance: -; d_gene: -; CDR3aa: CASSLDRSGEKLFF; CDR3nt: TGCGCCAGCAGCTTGGACAGATCGGGGGAAAAACTGTTTTTT
j_gene: TRBJ2-1; v_gene: TRBV7-2; abundance: -; d_gene: -; CDR3aa: CASSAQTATYNEQFF; CDR3nt: TGTGCCAGCAGCGCCCAAACGGCGACTTACAATGAGCAGTTCTTC
j_gene: TRBJ2-1; v_gene: TRBV5-4; abundance: -; d_gene: -; CDR3aa: CASSFQGPVSGRFF; CDR3nt: TGTGCCAGCAGCTTCCAAGGGCCGGTGTCCGGGCGGTTCTTC
j_gene: TRBJ2-2; v_gene: TRBV7-9; abundance: few; d_gene: TRBD1; CDR3aa: CASAAQGAGELFF; CDR3nt: TGTGCCAGCGCTGCTCAGGGGGCCGGGGAGCTGTTTTTT
j_gene: TRBJ2-3; v_gene: TRBV6-1; abundance: -; d_gene: -; CDR3aa: CASSEQVYSTDTQYF; CDR3nt: TGTGCCAGCAGTGAACAAGTCTACAGCACAGATACGCAGTATTTT
j_gene: TRBJ2-7; v_gene: TRBV7-8; abundance: -; d_gene: -; CDR3aa: CASSLGGLYEQYF; CDR3nt: TGTGCCAGCAGCTTAGGGGGGCTCTACGAGCAGTACTTC
j_gene: TRBJ2-6; v_gene: TRBV19; abundance: -; d_gene: -; CDR3aa: CASSMALQNSGANVLTF; CDR3nt: TGTGCCAGTAGTATGGCCCTCCAAAACTCTGGGGCCAACGTCCTGACTTTC
j_gene: TRBJ2-5; v_gene: TRBV10-2; abundance: -; d_gene: TRBD2; CDR3aa: CASKGLAGGRETQYF; CDR3nt: TGCGCCAGCAAAGGACTAGCGGGAGGGCGAGAGACCCAGTACTTC
j_gene: TRBJ1-5; v_gene: TRBV4-1; abundance: once; d_gene: -; CDR3aa: CASSQNQGLKQPQHF; CDR3nt: TGCGCCAGCAGCCAAAACCAGGGGCTGAAGCAGCCCCAGCATTTT
j_gene: TRBJ1-2; v_gene: TRBV28; abundance: -; d_gene: -; CDR3aa: CASRLTGYGYTF; CDR3nt: TGTGCCAGCAGACTCACGGGCTATGGCTACACCTTC
j_gene: TRBJ1-1; v_gene: TRBV3-1/TRBV3-2; abundance: once; d_gene: TRBD1; CDR3aa: CASSRLQGTEAFF; CDR3nt: TGTGCCAGCAGCCGGTTACAGGGGACTGAAGCTTTCTTT
j_gene: TRBJ1-5; v_gene: TRBV19; abundance: -; d_gene: -; CDR3aa: CASRDGGGHNQPQHF; CDR3nt: TGTGCCAGTAGGGATGGTGGGGGCCACAATCAGCCCCAGCATTTT
j_gene: TRBJ1-2; v_gene: TRBV28; abundance: once; d_gene: -; CDR3aa: CASSWLRVHGYTF; CDR3nt: TGTGCCAGCAGTTGGCTCAGGGTCCATGGCTACACCTTC
j_gene: TRBJ2-5; v_gene: TRBV3-1/TRBV3-2; abundance: -; d_gene: -; CDR3aa: CASSLQETQYF; CDR3nt: TGTGCCAGCAGCCTCCAAGAGACCCAGTACTTC
j_gene: TRBJ1-6; v_gene: TRBV5-1; abundance: -; d_gene: TRBD1; CDR3aa: CASSQGQNSPLHF; CDR3nt: TGCGCCAGCAGCCAGGGACAGAATTCACCCCTCCACTTT
j_gene: TRBJ2-7; v_gene: TRBV11-2; abundance: -; d_gene: -; CDR3aa: CASRTLRQSYEQYF; CDR3nt: TGTGCCAGCAGAACCCTGCGGCAATCCTACGAGCAGTACTTC
j_gene: TRBJ2-7; v_gene: TRBV30; abundance: -; d_gene: -; CDR3aa: CAWSVTAILHYEQYF; CDR3nt: TGTGCCTGGAGTGTAACTGCCATTTTGCACTACGAGCAGTACTTC
j_gene: TRBJ2-5; v_gene: TRBV19; abundance: -; d_gene: -; CDR3aa: CASSPPALEETQYF; CDR3nt: TGTGCCAGTAGCCCCCCCGCGTTAGAAGAGACCCAGTACTTC
j_gene: TRBJ2-7; v_gene: TRBV6-6; abundance: -; d_gene: -; CDR3aa: CASSYSVGTYEQYF; CDR3nt: TGTGCCAGCAGTTACTCCGTGGGAACCTACGAGCAGTACTTC
j_gene: TRBJ1-4; v_gene: TRBV2; abundance: -; d_gene: -; CDR3aa: CASTSGTPGEKLFF; CDR3nt: TGTGCCAGCACCTCCGGGACCCCAGGTGAAAAACTGTTTTTT
j_gene: TRBJ2-7; v_gene: TRBV7-8; abundance: -; d_gene: TRBD1; CDR3aa: CASSLSGTGSPEQYF; CDR3nt: TGTGCCAGCAGCTTATCCGGGACAGGTTCACCCGAGCAGTACTTC
j_gene: TRBJ2-1; v_gene: TRBV19; abundance: few; d_gene: TRBD2; CDR3aa: CASRVLVAGGNEQFF; CDR3nt: TGTGCCAGTAGGGTTCTCGTCGCGGGAGGTAATGAGCAGTTCTTC
j_gene: TRBJ1-5; v_gene: TRBV28; abundance: -; d_gene: -; CDR3aa: CASSFMSGGNQPQHF; CDR3nt: TGTGCCAGCAGTTTTATGTCTGGGGGGAATCAGCCCCAGCATTTT
j_gene: TRBJ1-2; v_gene: TRBV7-8; abundance: -; d_gene: -; CDR3aa: CASSFELRLGSNYGYTF; CDR3nt: TGTGCCAGCAGCTTCGAGCTACGGTTGGGGTCTAACTATGGCTACACCTTC
j_gene: TRBJ1-5; v_gene: TRBV12-3/TRBV12-4; abundance: -; d_gene: -; CDR3aa: CASSFGQPQHF; CDR3nt: TGTGCCAGCAGTTTCGGTCAGCCCCAGCATTTT